The following is a T cell receptor (beta chain) sequence with its context. Time point denoted: pretreatment peripheral blood. Spiking each PCR with synthetic TCR analog templates was performed. Assay used: immunoSEQ multiplex PCR; TCRdb lists only in-frame clones, some missing. The data show 35,000 to 50,000 clones, 80% seen once. This sample was included in a study of PD-L1 blockade in urothelial cancer. Study-level background: Blood analysis was done at 3 weeks (second dose) and 6 weeks after treatment began.

The CDR3 loop spans 14 amino acids. CDR1 SGHNT and CDR2 YYREEE come from the germline V gene (reference sequence). Unmatched junction bases numbered 4, after V lost 4 bases and J lost 3 bases. The sample was PBMCs, taken around atezolizumab (anti-PD-L1) treatment. The chain is built from TRBV5-4 and TRBJ2-5; the match to TRBD1 covers 9 bases. This receptor was obtained from a man between 60 and 70 years old with urothelial cancer. In DNA form, the CDR3 reads TGTGCCAGCAGCACACGGACAGGGGAAGAGACCCAGTACTTC. This translates into CASSTRTGEETQYF.